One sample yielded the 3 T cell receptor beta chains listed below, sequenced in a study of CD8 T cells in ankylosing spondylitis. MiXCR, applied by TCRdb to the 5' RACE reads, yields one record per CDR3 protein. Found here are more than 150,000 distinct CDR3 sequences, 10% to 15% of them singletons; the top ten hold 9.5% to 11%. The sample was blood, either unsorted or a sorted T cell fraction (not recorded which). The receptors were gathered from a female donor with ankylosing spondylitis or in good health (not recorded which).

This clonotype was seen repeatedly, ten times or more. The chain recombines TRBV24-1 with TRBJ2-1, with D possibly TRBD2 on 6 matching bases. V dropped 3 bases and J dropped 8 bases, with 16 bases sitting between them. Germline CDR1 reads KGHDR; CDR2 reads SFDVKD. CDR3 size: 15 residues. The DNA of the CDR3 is TGTGCCACCAGTGATGCGACTAGTTTAACGGATGAGCAGTTCTTC. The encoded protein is CATSDATSLTDEQFF.

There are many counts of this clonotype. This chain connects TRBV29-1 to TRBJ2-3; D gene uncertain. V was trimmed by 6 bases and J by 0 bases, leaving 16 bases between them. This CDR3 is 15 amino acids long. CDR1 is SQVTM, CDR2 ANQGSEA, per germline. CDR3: CSVELPPSSTDTQYF. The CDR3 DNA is TGCAGCGTCGAACTTCCACCTTCTAGCACAGATACGCAGTATTTT.

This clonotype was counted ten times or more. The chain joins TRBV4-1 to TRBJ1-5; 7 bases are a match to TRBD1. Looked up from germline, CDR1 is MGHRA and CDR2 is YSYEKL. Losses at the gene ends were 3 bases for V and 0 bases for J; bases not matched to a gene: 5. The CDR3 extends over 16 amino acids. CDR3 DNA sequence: TGCGCCAGCAGCCAGGCCGACAGGGTTAGCAATCAGCCCCAGCATTTT. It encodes CASSQADRVSNQPQHF.